The 7 T cell receptor beta chains reported below all come from one sample, sequenced in a study of brain T cells in children with intractable seizures. Only in-frame clones appear in the TCRdb table, and some are missing; sequencing was by immunoSEQ multiplex PCR. The table shows about 22,000 clones, with approximately 94% occurring only once. The sequencing here drew on peripheral blood, taken at surgery. The source of these receptors is a boy aged 5-17 years with focal cortical dysplasia and intractable seizures.

This clone has only a few counts. The chain carries TRBV5-4 and TRBJ1-1; D gene uncertain. Per germline, CDR1 SGHNT and CDR2 YYREEE (reference sequence). Trimming removed 3 bases at V and 1 base at J, with 4 bases between. The CDR3 consists of 12 residues. The CDR3 region is CASSSGNTEAFF. The CDR3 DNA sequence: TGTGCCAGCAGCTCAGGGAACACTGAAGCTTTCTTT.

This chain joins TRBV3-1 (or the pseudogene TRBV3-2) and TRBJ1-1; D gene unclear. Trimming shortened V by 1 base and J by 5 bases, and 14 bases separated the two germline ends. This CDR3 comprises 15 residues. Germline CDR1 reads LGHDT; CDR2 reads YNNKEL (reference sequence). CDR3 bases: TGTGCCAGCAGCCAAGTGACGGGCTTTGATACTGAAGCTTTCTTT. This sequence encodes CASSQVTGFDTEAFF.

The CDR3 reads CASSESPNTEAFF. The CDR3 nucleotides read TGCGCCAGCAGTGAATCCCCGAACACTGAAGCTTTCTTT. The chain uses TRBV10-1 and TRBJ1-1, with unresolved D. Germline V gives CDR1 WNHNN, CDR2 SYGVQD (reference sequence). The V gene lost 3 bases and the J gene lost 1 base, with 6 bases spanning the gap. The CDR3 spans 13 residues.

The V gene is TRBV18, the J gene TRBJ2-7, with D perhaps matching TRBD1 (6 bases). Trimming took 8 bases from V and 1 from J, leaving 18 bases between them. There are 15 residues in the CDR3. Looked up from germline, CDR1 is KGHSH and CDR2 is LQKENI. CDR3 protein: CASALDSQTSYEQYF. Here the CDR3 DNA reads TGTGCCAGCGCCCTGGACAGCCAGACATCCTACGAGCAGTACTTC.

The rearrangement joins TRBV6-2 or TRBV6-3 to TRBJ2-3; D is undetermined. Trimming removed 2 bases at V and 3 bases at J, with 24 bases between. Per the germline V gene, CDR1 is MNHEY and CDR2 is SVGEGT. The CDR3 has 19 amino acids. The CDR3 sequence: CASSYDRETFIPATDTQYF. CDR3 nucleotides: TGTGCCAGCAGTTACGACCGAGAAACTTTTATACCGGCGACAGATACGCAGTATTTT.

This chain links TRBV6-1 with TRBJ2-7, with D perhaps given as TRBD1 or TRBD2 (5 bases each). Germline CDR1 MNHNS, CDR2 SASEGT. V shed 0 bases and J shed 0 bases, with 9 bases lying between them. The CDR3 is 15 amino acids. The CDR3 spells CASSEAPGSSYEQYV. The CDR3 DNA reads as TGTGCCAGCAGTGAAGCTCCAGGGAGCTCCTACGAGCAGTACGTC.

This clone was counted a few times. The CDR3 protein is CASRGTPSSYNSPLHF. In nucleotides, the CDR3 is TGTGCCAGCAGGGGGACGCCTAGCTCCTATAATTCACCCCTCCACTTT. V is TRBV6-4 and J is TRBJ1-6; D is perhaps TRBD1 (5 bases). The V end was cut by 6 bases, the J end by 0 bases, with 12 bases between. Germline loops: CDR1 MRHNA, CDR2 SNTAGT. The CDR3 spans 16 residues.